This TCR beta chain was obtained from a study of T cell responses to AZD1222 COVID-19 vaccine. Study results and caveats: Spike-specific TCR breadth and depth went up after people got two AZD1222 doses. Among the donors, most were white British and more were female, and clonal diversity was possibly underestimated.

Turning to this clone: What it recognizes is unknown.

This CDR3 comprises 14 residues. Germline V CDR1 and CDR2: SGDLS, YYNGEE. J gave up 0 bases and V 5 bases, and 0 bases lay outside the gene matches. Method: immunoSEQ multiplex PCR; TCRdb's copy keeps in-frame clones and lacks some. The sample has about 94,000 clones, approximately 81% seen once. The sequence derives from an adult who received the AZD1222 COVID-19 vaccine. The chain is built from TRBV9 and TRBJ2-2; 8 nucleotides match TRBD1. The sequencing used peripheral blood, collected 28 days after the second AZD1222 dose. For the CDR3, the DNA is TGTGCCAGCAGGGGACAGGCGAACACCGGGGAGCTGTTTTTT. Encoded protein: CASRGQANTGELFF. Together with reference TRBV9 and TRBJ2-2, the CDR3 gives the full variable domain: DSGVTQTPKHLITATGQRVTLRCSPRSGDLSVYWYQQSLDQGLQFLIQYYNGEERAKGNILERFSAQQFPDLHSELNLSSLELGDSALYFCASRGQANTGELFFGEGSRLTVL.